These 30 T cell receptor beta chains were sequenced from one sample in a study of blood T cell repertoires in COVID-19. This table comes from immunoSEQ multiplex PCR, and its TCRdb copy is limited to in-frame clones, with some not included. The sample lists just over 300,000 clones, 87% occurring once. Sequencing was carried out using peripheral blood. The origin of the receptors is a man aged 18 to 35 with active or convalescent COVID-19.

The chain uses TRBV6-2 or TRBV6-3 and TRBJ2-7, with TRBD2 matching over 8 bases. CDR1 and CDR2 (germline): MNHEY, SVGEGT. The CDR3 runs 15 residues. Germline trimming cut 2 bases from V and 4 bases from J; bases unmatched to any gene: 7. CDR3 sequence reads: CASSYTRTSFYEQYF. The CDR3 DNA reads TGTGCCAGCAGTTACACGCGGACTAGCTTTTACGAGCAGTACTTC.

The chain combines TRBV4-3 with TRBJ2-1; 8 bases line up with TRBD1. Germline values: CDR1 LGHNA, CDR2 YSLEER. The CDR3 loop spans 17 amino acids. Trimming at V came to 4 bases and at J to 7 bases, leaving 15 bases not matched to a gene. CDR3 coding DNA: TGCGCCAGCAGCCGCCTTGGAGTAGGACAGGGTAGTAATGAGCAGTTCTTC. Residues: CASSRLGVGQGSNEQFF.

The V call is TRBV29-1, the J call TRBJ2-1; 7 bases agree with TRBD1. This CDR3 is 13 amino acids long. Per germline, CDR1 SQVTM and CDR2 ANQGSEA. Trimming cost V 4 bases and J 8 bases; bases outside gene matches: 8. The CDR3 sequence is CSVGGTGVDEQFF. DNA for the CDR3: TGCAGCGTTGGAGGTACAGGGGTGGATGAGCAGTTCTTC.

This chain links TRBV5-8 with TRBJ2-2, with TRBD1 identical over 7 bases. The germline gives CDR1 SGHTS, CDR2 YDEGEE. J was trimmed by 2 bases and V by 1 base; bases with no gene match: 2. The CDR3 sequence is 15 residues long. CDR3 DNA sequence: TGTGCCAGCAGCTTGTTAGGGGGCAACACCGGGGAGCTGTTTTTT. Protein sequence: CASSLLGGNTGELFF.

The chain uses TRBV6-2 or TRBV6-3 and TRBJ2-3; D is unclear. Looked up from germline, CDR1 is MNHEY and CDR2 is SVGEGT. V lost 5 bases to trimming and J lost 5 bases, with 17 bases between them. The CDR3 spans 15 residues. Written as DNA, the CDR3 is TGTGCCAGCAGTGACAAACCGACCACCGGAGATACGCAGTATTTT. This codes for CASSDKPTTGDTQYF.

The chain has TRBV7-9 and TRBJ2-1; D is possibly TRBD2 (6 bases). CDR3 length: 16 amino acids. Germline loops: CDR1 SEHNR, CDR2 FQNEAQ (reference sequence). V lost 6 bases, J lost 3 bases, and 18 bases lay in between. CDR3: CASSLTGTPDYNEQFF. The CDR3 DNA reads as TGTGCCAGCAGTCTTACCGGGACTCCCGACTACAATGAGCAGTTCTTC. The full variable domain, rest sourced from reference TRBV7-9 and TRBJ2-1, is DTGVSQNPRHKITKRGQNVTFRCDPISEHNRLYWYRQTLGQGPEFLTYFQNEAQLEKSRLLSDRFSAERPKGSFSTLEIQRTEQGDSAMYLCASSLTGTPDYNEQFFGPGTRLTVL.

V is TRBV5-6 and J is TRBJ2-7, with TRBD1 matching 7 bases. Germline CDR1 reads SGHDT; CDR2 reads YYEEEE. The V and J ends lost 3 bases and 0 bases, in that order; junction bases with no gene match: 9. This CDR3 has 16 residues. CDR3 amino acids: CASSWGPRDSSYEQYF. The CDR3 DNA reads as TGTGCCAGCAGCTGGGGGCCCCGGGACAGCTCCTACGAGCAGTACTTC.

The chain uses TRBV5-4 and TRBJ2-1; D is uncertain. CDR3 size: 14 residues. Germline V gene sequence: CDR1 SGHNT, CDR2 YYREEE (reference sequence). V dropped 0 bases and J dropped 8 bases, with 12 bases sitting between them. The CDR3 protein is CASSLDPDRDEQFF. The CDR3 DNA follows: TGTGCCAGCAGCTTGGATCCAGACCGGGATGAGCAGTTCTTC.

The genes are TRBV28 and TRBJ1-1; TRBD1 might be the D (5 bases). Per the germline V gene, CDR1 is MDHEN and CDR2 is SYDVKM. The CDR3 contains 17 residues. Trimming shortened V by 1 base and J by 0 bases, and 15 bases separated the two germline ends. This CDR3 is CASSLLVRGLMNTEAFF. DNA of the CDR3: TGTGCCAGCAGTTTATTAGTAAGGGGCCTAATGAACACTGAAGCTTTCTTT.

The chain links TRBV27 to TRBJ1-2; maybe TRBD1 (5 bases). V was trimmed by 4 bases and J by 2 bases, leaving 20 bases between them. The CDR3 has 17 amino acids. Germline-derived CDR1 and CDR2 are MNHEY and SMNVEV (reference sequence). This CDR3 is CASSSRTSLTWNYGYTF. CDR3 nucleotides: TGTGCCAGCAGTTCCCGGACAAGCCTCACCTGGAACTATGGCTACACCTTC.

The V gene is TRBV13, the J gene TRBJ2-1; tentatively, D is TRBD1 (6 bases). In germline, CDR1 is PRHDT, CDR2 FYEKMQ (reference sequence). V lost 5 bases and J lost 7, with 18 bases in between. This CDR3 has 15 amino acids. The CDR3 loop reads CASSPFRTGTNEQFF. In DNA, the CDR3 is TGTGCCAGCAGCCCTTTCCGGACGGGGACAAATGAGCAGTTCTTC.

The rearrangement links TRBV3-1 (or the pseudogene TRBV3-2) to TRBJ2-3; TRBD2 aligns across 14 bases. Germline CDR1 is LGHDT and CDR2 is YNNKEL (reference sequence). V shed 2 bases and J 5 bases; nucleotides not matched to a gene: 6. The length of the CDR3 is 17 residues. DNA for the CDR3: TGTGCCAGCAGCCAACGACTAGCGGGAGGGTTACTAGATACGCAGTATTTT. Amino acids: CASSQRLAGGLLDTQYF.

The genes are TRBV3-1 (or the pseudogene TRBV3-2) and TRBJ2-1; perhaps TRBD2 as D (5 bases). CDR3 length: 15 residues. Trimming took off 1 base at V and 5 bases at J, with 12 bases between the two ends. Germline CDR1 is LGHDT and CDR2 is YNNKEL (reference sequence). CDR3 nucleotide sequence: TGTGCCAGCAGCCAAGGCCGGGGTAGGAACAATGAGCAGTTCTTC. Its translation: CASSQGRGRNNEQFF.

The rearrangement links TRBV18 to TRBJ1-1; 9 bases line up with TRBD1. Per germline, CDR1 KGHSH and CDR2 LQKENI. The CDR3 runs 16 residues. Trimming at V came to 3 bases and at J to 6 bases, leaving 11 bases not matched to a gene. The CDR3 region is CASSPSLQGALAEAFF. The CDR3 DNA follows: TGTGCCAGCTCACCGTCTTTACAGGGGGCGTTGGCTGAAGCTTTCTTT.

This sequence joins TRBV10-1 and TRBJ2-3; D remains unclear. V was shortened by 8 bases and J by 11 bases, with 8 bases between the two germline ends. This CDR3 region has 9 residues. Germline V gene lookup returns CDR1 WNHNN and CDR2 SYGVQD (reference sequence). The CDR3 nucleotides are TGCGCCAGCCTCGTCCGGCAGTATTTT. It translates to CASLVRQYF.

The J gene is TRBJ2-2, the V gene TRBV27, with no clear D. Trimming removed 6 bases from V and 6 bases from J, with 11 bases in between. Germline loops: CDR1 MNHEY, CDR2 SMNVEV (reference sequence). This CDR3 is 13 amino acids long. CDR3 loop: CASRTYRSGELFF. In DNA, the CDR3 is TGTGCCAGCAGAACTTACCGATCCGGGGAGCTGTTTTTT.

This clone was picked up a small number of times. V is TRBV5-1 and J is TRBJ2-1; 11 bases line up with TRBD2. V dropped 4 bases and J dropped 2; count of bases not matched to a gene: 14. This CDR3 contains 19 residues. The V gene's germline CDR1 is SGHRS and CDR2 YFSETQ. The CDR3 nucleotides are TGCGCCAGCAGCAGCCGGACTAGCGGGCAACCTCGCGCCTACAATGAGCAGTTCTTC. This translates into CASSSRTSGQPRAYNEQFF.

J is TRBJ2-2 and V is TRBV4-2; 10 positions agree with TRBD2. V lost 0 bases, J lost 3 bases, and 7 bases stayed unmatched. This CDR3 contains 18 residues. The germline CDR1 and CDR2 sequences are LGHNA and YNFKEQ. The CDR3 loop reads CASSQEKTSGTYTGELFF. CDR3 in DNA: TGTGCCAGCAGCCAAGAAAAAACTAGCGGGACTTACACCGGGGAGCTGTTTTTT.

This clone came up once. The V gene is TRBV27, the J gene TRBJ1-1, with D hard to call. V lost 0 bases and J lost 6, with 8 bases in between. The CDR3 is made up of 13 amino acids. Germline CDR1 MNHEY, CDR2 SMNVEV (reference sequence). The CDR3 is CASSLSLHAEAFF. The CDR3 DNA is TGTGCCAGCAGTTTATCCTTACACGCTGAAGCTTTCTTT.

The rearrangement uses TRBV9 and TRBJ2-2; 8 bases are a match to TRBD2. The length of the CDR3 is 16 residues. The V and J ends lost 0 bases and 1 base, in that order; junction bases with no gene match: 2. Germline V gene data show CDR1 as SGDLS and CDR2 as YYNGEE. CDR3 DNA: TGTGCCAGCAGCGTAGGGAGCGGGGGGAACACCGGGGAGCTGTTTTTT. This translates into CASSVGSGGNTGELFF.

The CDR3 DNA reads as TGTGCCGCACAGCGGGGGGCTAACACAGATACGCAGTATTTT. Translating it yields CAAQRGANTDTQYF. The chain links TRBV10-3 to TRBJ2-3, with TRBD2 identical over 9 bases. Germline V gene lookup returns CDR1 ENHRY and CDR2 SYGVKD. The V and J ends lost 11 bases and 2 bases, in that order; junction bases with no gene match: 8. The CDR3 runs 14 residues.

This chain connects TRBV20-1 to TRBJ2-3; 8 nucleotides agree with TRBD1. Per germline, CDR1 DFQATT and CDR2 SNEGSKA (reference sequence). V was pared by 3 bases and J by 4 bases, with 9 bases of the junction left unmatched. The CDR3 loop spans 15 amino acids. The DNA for the CDR3 is TGCAGTGCTAGTCCCGCGGACAGGGTGGCAGATACGCAGTATTTT. It yields the protein CSASPADRVADTQYF.

The V call is TRBV15, the J call TRBJ1-6, with D unclear. CDR3 length: 15 residues. The V end was cut by 2 bases, the J end by 10 bases, with 15 bases between. Looked up from germline, CDR1 is LNHNV and CDR2 is YYDKDF (reference sequence). CDR3 coding DNA: TGTGCCACCAGCAGACCGCCCGAGACACGGTCACCCCTCCACTTT. It codes for CATSRPPETRSPLHF.

The gene calls are TRBV30 and TRBJ1-1, with 7 bases identical to TRBD1. V was pared by 5 bases and J by 0 bases, with 6 bases of the junction left unmatched. The CDR3 loop spans 14 amino acids. Germline CDR1 and CDR2: GTSNPN and SVGIG (reference sequence). The chain's CDR3 is CAWPGQIMNTEAFF. The DNA for the CDR3 is TGTGCCTGGCCGGGACAGATCATGAACACTGAAGCTTTCTTT.

This clone appeared a few times. The rearrangement uses TRBV9 and TRBJ1-5; 10 bases map to TRBD1. Germline V gene lookup returns CDR1 SGDLS and CDR2 YYNGEE. V lost 3 bases, J lost 7 bases, and 4 bases stayed unmatched. The CDR3 covers 14 residues. The CDR3 DNA reads TGTGCCAGCAGCGGGGGACAGGGGTTCCAGCCCCAGCATTTT. Translated, it gives CASSGGQGFQPQHF.

In this sample, this clone turned up many times. The chain has TRBV23-1 and TRBJ2-1; 8 nucleotides agree with TRBD1. TRBV23-1 is designated an ORF whose function remains uncertain. The trim removed 0 bases at V and 8 bases at J, leaving 9 bases unmatched. The CDR3 spans 16 residues. CDR3 DNA sequence: TGCGCCAGCAGTCAATCAAATTCGGGCAGGGGGCATGAGCAGTTCTTC. Amino acid sequence: CASSQSNSGRGHEQFF.

The CDR3 DNA sequence: TGTGCCAGCAGCTGGGAGGGAAACGAGCAGTACTTC. Translating gives CASSWEGNEQYF. This rearrangement joins TRBV5-4 to TRBJ2-7, with 7 bases identical to TRBD2. The V gene's germline CDR1 is SGHNT and CDR2 YYREEE (reference sequence). V gave up 3 bases and J gave up 5 bases; unmatched junction bases: 2. The CDR3 loop spans 12 amino acids.

J is TRBJ2-5 and V is TRBV4-1; TRBD2 matches 10 bases. CDR3 size: 15 residues. Germline trimming cut 1 base from V and 5 bases from J; bases unmatched to any gene: 4. Germline CDR1 MGHRA, CDR2 YSYEKL. Here the CDR3 reads CASSQASSGSETQYF. The CDR3 DNA is TGCGCCAGCAGCCAAGCCTCTAGCGGGAGTGAGACCCAGTACTTC.

The CDR3 is CASSLSPGDGYTF. As DNA, the CDR3 is TGTGCCAGCAGCTTATCCCCAGGGGATGGCTACACCTTC. This chain uses TRBV7-8 with TRBJ1-2, with a possible D match to TRBD1 (6 bases). The CDR3 sequence is 13 residues long. The V end lost 2 bases, the J end lost 6 bases, and 10 bases lay between the germline ends. Looked up from germline, CDR1 is SGHVS and CDR2 is FQNEAQ. Looking up the rest from reference TRBV7-8 and TRBJ1-2 gives the full variable domain: GAGVSQSPRYKVAKRGQDVALRCDPISGHVSLFWYQQALGQGPEFLTYFQNEAQLDKSGLPSDRFFAERPEGSVSTLKIQRTQQEDSAVYLCASSLSPGDGYTFGSGTRLTVV.

This clone was counted only a few times. The chain couples TRBV4-1 to TRBJ1-6; a weak D match, TRBD1 (6 bases). The CDR3 extends over 15 amino acids. Germline CDR1 MGHRA, CDR2 YSYEKL. The ends were cut back, 0 bases at V and 11 bases at J, with 14 bases in the middle. CDR3 nucleotides: TGCGCCAGCAGCCAAGAGGGGGGGCCTCCTACACCCCTCCACTTT. Residues: CASSQEGGPPTPLHF.